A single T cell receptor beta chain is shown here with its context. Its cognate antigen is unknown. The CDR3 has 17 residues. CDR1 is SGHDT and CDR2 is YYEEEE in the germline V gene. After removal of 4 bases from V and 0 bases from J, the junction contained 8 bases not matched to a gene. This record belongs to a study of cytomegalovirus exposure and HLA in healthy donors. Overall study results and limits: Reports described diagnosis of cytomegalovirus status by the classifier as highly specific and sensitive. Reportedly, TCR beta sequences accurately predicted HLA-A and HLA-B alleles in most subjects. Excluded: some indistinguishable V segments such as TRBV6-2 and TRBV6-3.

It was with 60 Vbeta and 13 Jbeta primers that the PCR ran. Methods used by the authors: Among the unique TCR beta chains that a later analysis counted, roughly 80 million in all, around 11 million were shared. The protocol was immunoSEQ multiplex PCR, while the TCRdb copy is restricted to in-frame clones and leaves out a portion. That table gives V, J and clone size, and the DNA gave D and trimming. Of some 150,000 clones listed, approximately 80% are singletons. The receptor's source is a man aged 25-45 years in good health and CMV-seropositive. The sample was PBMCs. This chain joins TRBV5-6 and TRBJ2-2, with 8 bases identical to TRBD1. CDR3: CASSRYTGGTNTGELFF. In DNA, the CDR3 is TGTGCCAGCAGCCGTTATACAGGGGGGACGAACACCGGGGAGCTGTTTTTT.